Listed below are T cell receptor beta chains from one sample, sequenced in a study of cytomegalovirus exposure and HLA in healthy donors. The table came from immunoSEQ multiplex PCR; TCRdb's copy has only in-frame clones and leaves some out. This listing includes under 200,000 clones. Sequences were obtained from PBMCs. These receptors all come from a man aged 25-45 years in good health and CMV-seronegative. Both conserved end residues are part of each CDR3. The order of the fields is J gene, V gene, D gene, CDR3 protein, CDR3 DNA. A D gene is named only where the DNA matches it firmly.

>TRBJ2-1|TRBV27|TRBD2
CASTTWNVGLAGGNEQFF
TGTGCCTCGACCACTTGGAACGTGGGGCTAGCGGGAGGAAATGAGCAGTTCTTC
>TRBJ1-1|TRBV6-1|-
CASSVQGDTEAFF
TGTGCCAGCAGTGTACAGGGAGACACTGAAGCTTTCTTT
>TRBJ2-5|TRBV15|-
CATSRDLASWETQYF
TGTGCCACCAGCAGAGATCTGGCTAGCTGGGAGACCCAGTACTTC
>TRBJ1-3|TRBV2|TRBD1
CALRTGRNTIYF
TGTGCCCTACGGACAGGGAGAAACACCATATATTTT
>TRBJ1-1|TRBV25-1|-
CASSEFYGLNTEAFF
TGTGCCAGCAGTGAATTTTACGGTTTGAACACTGAAGCTTTCTTT
>TRBJ1-1|TRBV7-9|-
CASSLIQGRGTEAFF
TGTGCCAGCAGCTTGATACAGGGTCGGGGAACTGAAGCTTTCTTT
>TRBJ2-5|TRBV10-3|TRBD2
CAISRTSGASETQYF
TGTGCCATCAGCCGGACTAGCGGAGCCTCCGAGACCCAGTACTTC
>TRBJ1-2|TRBV5-6|-
CASSLRGGDSHGYTF
TGTGCCAGCAGCTTGAGGGGCGGGGATAGTCATGGCTACACCTTC
>TRBJ2-5|TRBV7-3|-
CASSDRFQETQYF
TGTGCCAGCAGTGACAGGTTTCAAGAGACCCAGTACTTC
>TRBJ1-4|TRBV9|TRBD1
CASSAGTGTLFF
TGTGCCAGCAGCGCCGGGACAGGGACACTGTTTTTT
>TRBJ2-7|TRBV27|-
CASSLSGGREQYF
TGTGCCAGCAGTTTATCGGGGGGTAGAGAGCAGTACTTC